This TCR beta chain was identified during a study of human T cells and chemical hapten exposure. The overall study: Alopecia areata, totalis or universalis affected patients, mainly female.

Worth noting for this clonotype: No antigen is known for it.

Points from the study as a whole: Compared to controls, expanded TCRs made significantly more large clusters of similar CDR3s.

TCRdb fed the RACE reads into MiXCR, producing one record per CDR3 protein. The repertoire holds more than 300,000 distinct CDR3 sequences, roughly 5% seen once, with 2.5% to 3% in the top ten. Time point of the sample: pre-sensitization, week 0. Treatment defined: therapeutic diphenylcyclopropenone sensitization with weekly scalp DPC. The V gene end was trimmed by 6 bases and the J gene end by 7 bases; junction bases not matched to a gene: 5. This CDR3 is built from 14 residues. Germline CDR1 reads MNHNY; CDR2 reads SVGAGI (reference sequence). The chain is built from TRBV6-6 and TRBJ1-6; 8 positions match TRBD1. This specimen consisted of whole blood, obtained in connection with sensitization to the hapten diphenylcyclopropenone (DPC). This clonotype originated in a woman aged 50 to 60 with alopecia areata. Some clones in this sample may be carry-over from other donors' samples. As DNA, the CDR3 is TGTGCCAGCAGCCCGGACAGGGCAAATTCACCCCTCCACTTT. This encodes CASSPDRANSPLHF.